Sequencing of this TCR beta chain was carried out in a study of T cell repertoires in cytomegalovirus infection. Whole-study context: Through public TCR beta signatures, both CMV infection and matching HLA type were indicated. Overall study findings and caveats: The ex vivo response was dominated by HLA-C-restricted CMV-specific TCR beta clonotypes. Individuals carrying CMV plus the relevant HLA were identified by cumulative frequency of public TCR beta families.

The V and J ends lost 5 bases and 8 bases, in that order; junction bases with no gene match: 11. Germline-derived CDR1 and CDR2 are SEHNR and FQNEAQ (reference sequence). The CDR3 is 14 amino acids. As to this clonotype: No antigen is known for it.

TCRdb ran MiXCR on the reads and lists one entry per CDR3 protein. There are more than 400,000 distinct CDR3 sequences in the sample; about 25% occur only once, and under 15% lies in the top ten. The rearrangement joins TRBV7-9 to TRBJ1-2, with 7 nucleotides matching TRBD1. Specimen: PBMCs. This TCR was sampled from a human donor in good health (CMV status not recorded). Some clones in this sample may be carry-over from other donors' samples. The CDR3 DNA sequence: TGTGCCAGCAGCCCCATCGACAGGGTGGGCGGCTACACCTTC. This gives the protein CASSPIDRVGGYTF. The full variable domain, rest sourced from reference TRBV7-9 and TRBJ1-2, is DTGVSQNPRHKITKRGQNVTFRCDPISEHNRLYWYRQTLGQGPEFLTYFQNEAQLEKSRLLSDRFSAERPKGSFSTLEIQRTEQGDSAMYLCASSPIDRVGGYTFGSGTRLTVV.